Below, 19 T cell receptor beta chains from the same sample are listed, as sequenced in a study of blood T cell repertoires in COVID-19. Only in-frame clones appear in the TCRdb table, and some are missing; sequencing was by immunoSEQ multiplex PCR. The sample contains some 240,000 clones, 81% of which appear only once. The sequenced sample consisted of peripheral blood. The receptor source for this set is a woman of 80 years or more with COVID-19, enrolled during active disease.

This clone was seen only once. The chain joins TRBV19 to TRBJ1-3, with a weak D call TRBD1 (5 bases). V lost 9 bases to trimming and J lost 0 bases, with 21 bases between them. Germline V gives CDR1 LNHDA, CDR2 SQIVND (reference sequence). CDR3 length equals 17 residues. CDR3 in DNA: TGTGCCAGAGGGGCGGATCCGGGCCGATACTCTGGAAACACCATATATTTT. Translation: CARGADPGRYSGNTIYF.

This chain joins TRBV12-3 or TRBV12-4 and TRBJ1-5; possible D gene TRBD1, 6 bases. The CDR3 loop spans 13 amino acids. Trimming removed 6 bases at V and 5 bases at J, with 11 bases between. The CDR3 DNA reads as TGTGCCAGCAGGCAGACAGGTTATCAGCCCCAGCATTTT. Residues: CASRQTGYQPQHF.

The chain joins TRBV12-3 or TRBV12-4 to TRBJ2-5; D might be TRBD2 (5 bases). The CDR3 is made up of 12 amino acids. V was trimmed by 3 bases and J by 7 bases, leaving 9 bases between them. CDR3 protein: CASSFSEGTQYF. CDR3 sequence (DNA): TGTGCCAGCAGTTTCTCTGAGGGGACCCAGTACTTC.

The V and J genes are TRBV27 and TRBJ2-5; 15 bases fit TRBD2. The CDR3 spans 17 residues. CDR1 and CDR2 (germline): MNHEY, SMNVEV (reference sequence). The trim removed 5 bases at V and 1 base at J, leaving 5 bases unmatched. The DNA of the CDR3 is TGTGCCAGCAGTGGACTAGCGGGGGGGCTTGGCCAAGAGACCCAGTACTTC. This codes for CASSGLAGGLGQETQYF.

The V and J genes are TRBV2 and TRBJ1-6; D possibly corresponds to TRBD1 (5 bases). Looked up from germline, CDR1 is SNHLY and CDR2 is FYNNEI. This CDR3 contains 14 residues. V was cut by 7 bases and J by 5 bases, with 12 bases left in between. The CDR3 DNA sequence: TGTGCCAGCACCCCAGGGAGGGATAATTCACCCCTCCACTTT. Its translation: CASTPGRDNSPLHF.

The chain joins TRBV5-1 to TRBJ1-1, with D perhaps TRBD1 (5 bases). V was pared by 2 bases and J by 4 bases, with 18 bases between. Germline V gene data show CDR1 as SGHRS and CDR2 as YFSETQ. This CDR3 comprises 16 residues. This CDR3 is CASSFQGDTGGTEAFF. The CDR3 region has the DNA TGCGCCAGCAGCTTTCAGGGTGATACGGGTGGCACTGAAGCTTTCTTT.

The CDR3 is CATSRDRRYNEQFF. CDR3 bases: TGTGCCACCAGCCGGGACAGGCGGTACAATGAGCAGTTCTTC. This chain links TRBV15 with TRBJ2-1; 8 positions agree with TRBD1. The length of the CDR3 is 14 residues. The V gene's germline CDR1 is LNHNV and CDR2 YYDKDF (reference sequence). V lost 5 bases and J lost 4; bases outside the gene matches: 4.

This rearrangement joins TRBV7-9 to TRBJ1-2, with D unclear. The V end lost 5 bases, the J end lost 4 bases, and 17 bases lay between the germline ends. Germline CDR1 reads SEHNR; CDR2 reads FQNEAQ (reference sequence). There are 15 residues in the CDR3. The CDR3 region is CASSLDRQVTYGYTF. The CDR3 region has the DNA TGTGCCAGCAGCCTTGACCGCCAGGTGACCTATGGCTACACCTTC. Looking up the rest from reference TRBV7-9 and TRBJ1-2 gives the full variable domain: DTGVSQNPRHKITKRGQNVTFRCDPISEHNRLYWYRQTLGQGPEFLTYFQNEAQLEKSRLLSDRFSAERPKGSFSTLEIQRTEQGDSAMYLCASSLDRQVTYGYTFGSGTRLTVV.

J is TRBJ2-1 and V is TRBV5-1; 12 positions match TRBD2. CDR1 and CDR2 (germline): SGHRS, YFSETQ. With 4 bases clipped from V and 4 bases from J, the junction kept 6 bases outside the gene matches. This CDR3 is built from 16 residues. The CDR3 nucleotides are TGCGCCAGCAGCCCTCAGACTAGCGGGAGTTACAATGAGCAGTTCTTC. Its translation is CASSPQTSGSYNEQFF.

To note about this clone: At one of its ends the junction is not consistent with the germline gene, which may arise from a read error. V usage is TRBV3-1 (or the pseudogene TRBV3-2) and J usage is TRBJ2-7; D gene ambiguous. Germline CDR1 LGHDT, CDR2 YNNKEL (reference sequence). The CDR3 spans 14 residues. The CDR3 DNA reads TGTGCCAGCAGCCCTGGGCCCCGCTCCTACGCGCAGTACTTC. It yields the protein CASSPGPRSYAQYF.

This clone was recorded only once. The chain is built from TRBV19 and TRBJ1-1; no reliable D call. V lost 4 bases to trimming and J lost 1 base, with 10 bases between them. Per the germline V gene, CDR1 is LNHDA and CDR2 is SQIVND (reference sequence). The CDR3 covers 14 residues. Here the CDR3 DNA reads TGTGCCAGTAGTACTCCGGGAGCGAACACTGAAGCTTTCTTT. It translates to CASSTPGANTEAFF.

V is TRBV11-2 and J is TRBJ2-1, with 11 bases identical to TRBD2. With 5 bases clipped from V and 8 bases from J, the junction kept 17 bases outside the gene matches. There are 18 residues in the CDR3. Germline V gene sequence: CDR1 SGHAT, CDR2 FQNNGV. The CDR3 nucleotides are TGTGCCAGCAGCCGCGGAACTAGCGGGAGTTATGGTTGGGATGAGCAGTTCTTC. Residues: CASSRGTSGSYGWDEQFF.

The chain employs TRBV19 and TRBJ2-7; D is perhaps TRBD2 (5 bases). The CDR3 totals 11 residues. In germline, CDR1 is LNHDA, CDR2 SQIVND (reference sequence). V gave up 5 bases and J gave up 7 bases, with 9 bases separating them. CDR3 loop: CASSSRREQYF. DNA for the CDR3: TGTGCCAGTAGTTCGAGGAGGGAGCAGTACTTC. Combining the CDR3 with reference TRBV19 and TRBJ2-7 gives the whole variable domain DGGITQSPKYLFRKEGQNVTLSCEQNLNHDAMYWYRQDPGQGLRLIYYSQIVNDFQKGDIAEGYSVSREKKESFPLTVTSAQKNPTAFYLCASSSRREQYFGPGTRLTVT.

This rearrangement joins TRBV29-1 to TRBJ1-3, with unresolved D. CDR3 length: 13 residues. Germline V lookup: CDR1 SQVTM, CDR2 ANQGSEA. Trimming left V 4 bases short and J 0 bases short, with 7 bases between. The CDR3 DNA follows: TGCAGCGTTGTCCTCCGCTCTGGAAACACCATATATTTT. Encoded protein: CSVVLRSGNTIYF.

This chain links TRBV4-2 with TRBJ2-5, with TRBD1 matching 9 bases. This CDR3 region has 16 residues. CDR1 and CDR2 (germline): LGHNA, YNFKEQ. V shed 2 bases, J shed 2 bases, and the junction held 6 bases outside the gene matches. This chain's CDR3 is CASSQLMTGGQETQYF. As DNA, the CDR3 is TGTGCCAGCAGCCAACTAATGACAGGGGGGCAAGAGACCCAGTACTTC.

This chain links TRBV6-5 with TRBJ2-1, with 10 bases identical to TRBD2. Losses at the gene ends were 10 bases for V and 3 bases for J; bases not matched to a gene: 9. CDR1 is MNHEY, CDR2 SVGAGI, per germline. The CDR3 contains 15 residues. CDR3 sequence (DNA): TGTGCCACCGACCTAGCGGGAGTAGGCTACAATGAGCAGTTCTTC. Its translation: CATDLAGVGYNEQFF.

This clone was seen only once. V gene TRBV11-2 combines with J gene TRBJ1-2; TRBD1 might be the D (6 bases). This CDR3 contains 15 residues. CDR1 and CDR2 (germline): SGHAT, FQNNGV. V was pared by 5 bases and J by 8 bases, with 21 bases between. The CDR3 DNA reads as TGTGCCAGCAGCACCCAACAGGGTGGTGCGTCCGGCTACACCTTC. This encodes CASSTQQGGASGYTF.

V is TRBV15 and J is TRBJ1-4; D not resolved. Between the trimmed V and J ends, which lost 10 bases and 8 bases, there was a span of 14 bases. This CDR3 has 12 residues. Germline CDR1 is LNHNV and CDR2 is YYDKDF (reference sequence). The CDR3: CAIAPGREKLFF. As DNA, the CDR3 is TGTGCCATCGCCCCAGGAAGGGAAAAACTGTTTTTT.

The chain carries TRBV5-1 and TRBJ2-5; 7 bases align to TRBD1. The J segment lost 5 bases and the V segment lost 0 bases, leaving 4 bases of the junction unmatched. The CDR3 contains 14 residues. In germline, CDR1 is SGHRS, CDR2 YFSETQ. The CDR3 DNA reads TGCGCCAGCAGCTTGGACAGGGGCATCGAGACCCAGTACTTC. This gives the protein CASSLDRGIETQYF.